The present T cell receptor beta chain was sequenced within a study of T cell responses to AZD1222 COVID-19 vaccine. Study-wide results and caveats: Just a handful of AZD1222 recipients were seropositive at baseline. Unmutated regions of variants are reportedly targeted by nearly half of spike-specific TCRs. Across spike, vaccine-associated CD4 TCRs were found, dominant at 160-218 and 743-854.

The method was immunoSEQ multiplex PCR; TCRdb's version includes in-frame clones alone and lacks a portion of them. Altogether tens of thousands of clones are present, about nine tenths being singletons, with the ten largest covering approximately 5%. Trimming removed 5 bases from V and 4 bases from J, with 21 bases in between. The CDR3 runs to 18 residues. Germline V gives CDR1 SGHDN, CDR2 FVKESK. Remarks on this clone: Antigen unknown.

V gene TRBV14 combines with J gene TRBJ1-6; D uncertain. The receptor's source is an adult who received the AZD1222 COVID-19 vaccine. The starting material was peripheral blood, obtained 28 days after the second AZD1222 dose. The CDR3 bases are TGTGCCAGCAGCAAAGGGAACAGACTCCGTGCTTATAATTCACCCCTCCACTTT. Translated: CASSKGNRLRAYNSPLHF.